The next 5 T cell receptor beta chains were all read from a single sample in a study of CD8 T cells in Susac syndrome. An amount of RNA that ranged from roughly 0.5 to 1 ug was reverse transcribed with random hexamers. TCRdb fed the immunoSEQ multiplex PCR reads into MiXCR, producing one record per CDR3 protein. The table has 95,000 to 150,000 distinct CDR3 sequences, around 94% seen once. Sample: CD8+ T cells from PBMCs. Receptor source: a human donor with Susac syndrome.

Only one count was recorded for this clonotype. This chain connects TRBV11-3 to TRBJ2-1; 9 bases agree with TRBD2. The ends lost 0 bases at V and 5 bases at J; junction bases unmatched: 5. Germline CDR1 and CDR2: SGHNT and YENEEA. This CDR3 region has 16 residues. The DNA for the CDR3 is TGTGCCAGCAGCTTAGATCCTAGCGGGATTCACAATGAGCAGTTCTTC. Protein sequence: CASSLDPSGIHNEQFF.

The genes are TRBV20-1 and TRBJ1-4; 10 nucleotides line up with TRBD1. CDR1 and CDR2 from the germline V gene are DFQATT and SNEGSKA (reference sequence). J was trimmed by 7 bases and V by 3 bases; bases with no gene match: 8. The CDR3 sequence is 15 residues long. CDR3 in amino acids: CSASRDRGLGEKLFF. CDR3 nucleotide sequence: TGCAGTGCTAGCCGCGACAGGGGGCTCGGTGAAAAACTGTTTTTT.

The V and J genes are TRBV5-1 and TRBJ1-1; D might be TRBD1 (5 bases). V dropped 4 bases and J dropped 3 bases, with 19 bases sitting between them. This CDR3 is 16 amino acids long. The V gene's germline CDR1 is SGHRS and CDR2 YFSETQ. CDR3 nucleotides: TGCGCCAGCAGCGGGGGATTGACGGGGATCGACACTGAAGCTTTCTTT. Translated: CASSGGLTGIDTEAFF.

The chain uses TRBV25-1 and TRBJ2-3; tentatively, D is TRBD1 (5 bases). The germline V gene encodes CDR1 MGHDK and CDR2 SYGVNS. There are 16 residues in the CDR3. The ends were cut back, 3 bases at V and 2 bases at J, with 15 bases in the middle. The chain's CDR3 is CASSEEGRGTTDTQYF. DNA for the CDR3: TGTGCCAGCAGTGAGGAAGGAAGGGGAACCACAGATACGCAGTATTTT.

The chain joins TRBV11-2 to TRBJ2-5, with D tentatively TRBD1 (6 bases). This CDR3 comprises 14 residues. V was clipped by 5 bases and J by 1 base, with 11 bases between them. Germline V lookup: CDR1 SGHAT, CDR2 FQNNGV. CDR3 in amino acids: CASSPGHTQETQYF. In DNA form, the CDR3 reads TGTGCCAGCAGCCCGGGACACACCCAAGAGACCCAGTACTTC.